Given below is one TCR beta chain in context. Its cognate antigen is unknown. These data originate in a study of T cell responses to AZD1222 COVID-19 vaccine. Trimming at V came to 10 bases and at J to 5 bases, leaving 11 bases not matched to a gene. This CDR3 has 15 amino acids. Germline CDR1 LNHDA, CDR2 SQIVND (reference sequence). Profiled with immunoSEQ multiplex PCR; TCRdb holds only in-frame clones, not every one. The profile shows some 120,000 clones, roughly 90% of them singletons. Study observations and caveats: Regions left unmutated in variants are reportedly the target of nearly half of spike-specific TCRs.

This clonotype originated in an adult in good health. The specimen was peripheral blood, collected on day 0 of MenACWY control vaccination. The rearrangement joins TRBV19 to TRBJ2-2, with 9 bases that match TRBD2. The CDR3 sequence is CATKWGGRETGELFF. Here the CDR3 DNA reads TGTGCCACCAAGTGGGGCGGGAGGGAAACCGGGGAGCTGTTTTTT.